This T cell receptor (beta chain) emerged from a study of circulating and synovial CD4+ cells in juvenile arthritis. Looked up from germline, CDR1 is LGHNA and CDR2 is YSLEER. V was shortened by 1 base and J by 7 bases, with 10 bases between the two germline ends. The CDR3 has 13 residues. Less than 12 mL of blood per patient was used. Study results and caveats: The pathogenic-like versus bulk T cell difference escaped Vbeta family analysis. These repertoires were less diverse than bulk blood CD4 repertoires. Circulating pathogenic-like lymphocytes shared a substantially higher fraction of CDR3 sequences with synovium than bulk blood.

In this sample, this clone turned up once. What it recognizes is unknown. This table comes from immunoSEQ multiplex PCR, and its TCRdb copy is limited to in-frame clones, with some not included. Of thousands of clones in the sample, about 90% are singletons; the top ten hold roughly 3.5%. The receptor's source is a human donor with juvenile idiopathic arthritis. The sample consisted of HLA-DR+ CD4+ T cells from blood. Described subset: circulating pathogenic-like lymphocytes, sorted as HLA-DR+CD14-CD3+CD4+CD25low/- blood T cells. This chain connects TRBV4-3 to TRBJ1-2; D is possibly TRBD1 (6 bases). As DNA, the CDR3 is TGCGCCAGCAGCCAAGGGGGGGGCTCTGGCTACACCTTC. Translating it yields CASSQGGGSGYTF.